This T cell receptor (beta chain) is drawn from a study of STAT3 mutations in large granular lymphocyte leukemia. Points from the study as a whole: A small but highly pathogenic clone may have been missed. No sample exists from the first appearance of each clone. In T-cell large granular lymphocyte leukemia, about half of patients showed multiple immunodominant subclonotypes.

This clone was observed once. Its antigen is as yet unknown. The germline V gene encodes CDR1 GTSNPN and CDR2 SVGIG (reference sequence). V lost 0 bases and J lost 3, with 12 bases in between. The CDR3 is made up of 14 amino acids. Each sample's TCRbeta library yielded on average around 42,000 productive templates. Method: immunoSEQ multiplex PCR; TCRdb's copy keeps in-frame clones and lacks some. The table has 20,000 or so clones, over 80% seen once. V usage is TRBV30 and J usage is TRBJ2-7, with D possibly TRBD1 on 5 matching bases. This TCR was sampled from a man aged 55 to 69 with T-cell large granular lymphocyte leukemia. Some clones in this sample may be carry-over from other donors' samples. Sequenced sample: peripheral blood mononuclear cells. CDR3 region: CAWSVPPQVYEQYF. CDR3 sequence (DNA): TGTGCCTGGAGTGTACCCCCACAGGTCTACGAGCAGTACTTC.